A single sample is the source of the 19 T cell receptor beta chains below, sequenced in a study of blood T cell repertoires in COVID-19. Data came from immunoSEQ multiplex PCR; TCRdb stores just in-frame clones and leaves some out. In the table there are some 110,000 clones, about 86% of which are singletons. Source material: peripheral blood. Receptors originate from a man aged 70-80 years who had recovered from COVID-19.

This clone was seen once. This chain links TRBV24-1 with TRBJ2-1; 9 nucleotides agree with TRBD2. From germline, CDR1 is KGHDR and CDR2 SFDVKD. The CDR3 has 13 amino acids. V lost 9 bases to trimming and J lost 8 bases; unmatched junction nucleotides: 7. The CDR3 loop reads CATGVAGEDEQFF. The CDR3 nucleotides are TGTGCCACCGGAGTAGCGGGAGAGGATGAGCAGTTCTTC.

The chain is built from TRBV19 and TRBJ1-5; D ambiguous. V was clipped by 0 bases and J by 3 bases, with 3 bases between them. Germline V gives CDR1 LNHDA, CDR2 SQIVND (reference sequence). The CDR3 totals 13 residues. The CDR3 loop is CASSIDINQPQHF. For the CDR3, the DNA is TGTGCCAGTAGTATAGATATCAATCAGCCCCAGCATTTT.

The chain employs TRBV5-1 and TRBJ2-7, with a weak D call TRBD2 (7 bases). Germline V lookup: CDR1 SGHRS, CDR2 YFSETQ. CDR3 size: 15 residues. With 2 bases removed from V and 5 bases from J, the gap between germline ends came to 17 bases. CDR3: CASSFGGLTFDEQYF. DNA for the CDR3: TGCGCCAGCAGCTTCGGGGGGCTTACGTTCGACGAGCAGTACTTC. The whole variable domain, remainder taken from reference TRBV5-1 and TRBJ2-7, is KAGVTQTPRYLIKTRGQQVTLSCSPISGHRSVSWYQQTPGQGLQFLFEYFSETQRNKGNFPGRFSGRQFSNSRSEMNVSTLELGDSALYLCASSFGGLTFDEQYFGPGTRLTVT.

The sample holds a few counts of this clone. The chain uses TRBV18 and TRBJ1-6; TRBD1 matches 10 bases. The CDR3 loop spans 15 amino acids. After removal of 4 bases from V and 9 bases from J, the junction contained 6 bases not matched to a gene. The V gene's germline CDR1 is KGHSH and CDR2 LQKENI. In DNA, the CDR3 is TGTGCCAGCTCACTGGGGACAGGGGCGACTTCACCCCTCCACTTT. Its translation is CASSLGTGATSPLHF.

The V call is TRBV14, the J call TRBJ2-1; 10 nucleotides match TRBD2. This CDR3 is 20 amino acids long. CDR1 is SGHDN, CDR2 FVKESK, per germline. V was clipped by 1 base and J by 0 bases; unmatched bases: 12. CDR3 residues: CASSQAAGGPGASSYNEQFF. The CDR3 DNA follows: TGTGCCAGCAGCCAAGCAGCGGGAGGGCCGGGAGCCAGCTCCTACAATGAGCAGTTCTTC.

The CDR3 DNA follows: TGCGCCAGCAGCGCGCGAGCGGGAGGGCGCACAGATACGCAGTATTTT. Its translation: CASSARAGGRTDTQYF. The rearrangement uses TRBV4-3 and TRBJ2-3, with 10 bases fitting TRBD2. Germline V gene lookup returns CDR1 LGHNA and CDR2 YSLEER. The J segment lost 1 base and the V segment lost 5 bases, leaving 6 bases of the junction unmatched. The CDR3 contains 16 residues.

In this sample, this clone turned up a few times. For the CDR3, the DNA is TGTGCCAGCAGCTTGGACAGGGGGGGTACGTACGAGCAGTACTTC. Protein product: CASSLDRGGTYEQYF. The chain recombines TRBV5-5 with TRBJ2-7; D possibly corresponds to TRBD1 (8 bases). V shed 0 bases and J shed 4 bases, with 14 bases lying between them. Germline loops: CDR1 SGHKS, CDR2 YYEKEE (reference sequence). This CDR3 spans 15 amino acids. Variable domain in full (rest from reference TRBV5-5 and TRBJ2-7): DAGVTQSPTHLIKTRGQQVTLRCSPISGHKSVSWYQQVLGQGPQFIFQYYEKEERGRGNFPDRFSARQFPNYSSELNVNALLLGDSALYLCASSLDRGGTYEQYFGPGTRLTVT.

This clone was observed a single time. The chain combines TRBV28 with TRBJ1-3; maybe TRBD1 (5 bases). V was trimmed by 8 bases and J by 0 bases, leaving 11 bases between them. The CDR3 runs to 14 residues. Germline loops: CDR1 MDHEN, CDR2 SYDVKM. The CDR3 region is CASEDSISGNTIYF. CDR3 bases: TGTGCCAGCGAAGACAGCATCTCTGGAAACACCATATATTTT.

The chain joins TRBV3-1 (or the pseudogene TRBV3-2) to TRBJ1-2; 9 bases match TRBD1. CDR1 is LGHDT, CDR2 YNNKEL, per germline (reference sequence). V gave up 1 base and J gave up 6 bases; unmatched junction bases: 6. The CDR3 has 15 residues. The CDR3 DNA reads TGTGCCAGCAGCCAAGCGGGGGACAGGGCCGATGGCTACACCTTC. Translating gives CASSQAGDRADGYTF.

The genes are TRBV4-3 and TRBJ1-1; TRBD1 might be the D (5 bases). This CDR3 region has 12 residues. The V end was cut by 4 bases, the J end by 9 bases, with 12 bases between. CDR1 is LGHNA and CDR2 is YSLEER in the germline V gene. The chain's CDR3 is CASSRVQGKAFF. The CDR3 DNA follows: TGCGCCAGCAGCCGAGTTCAGGGTAAAGCTTTCTTT.

The chain couples TRBV11-2 to TRBJ1-2; 8 bases are shared with TRBD1. V was clipped by 5 bases and J by 2 bases; unmatched bases: 4. CDR1 and CDR2 from the germline V gene are SGHAT and FQNNGV. The CDR3 has 14 residues. The CDR3: CASSRGQANYGYTF. As DNA, the CDR3 is TGTGCCAGCAGCAGGGGACAGGCAAACTATGGCTACACCTTC.

V usage is TRBV15 and J usage is TRBJ1-1, with a weak D call TRBD1 (6 bases). This CDR3 spans 15 amino acids. With 0 bases removed from V and 1 base from J, the gap between germline ends came to 9 bases. CDR1 and CDR2 (germline): LNHNV, YYDKDF (reference sequence). CDR3 coding DNA: TGTGCCACCAGCAGAGAATTACAGGGGAACACTGAAGCTTTCTTT. This gives the protein CATSRELQGNTEAFF.

The chain recombines TRBV6-5 with TRBJ1-6; 9 bases map to TRBD1. J gave up 9 bases and V 0 bases, and 3 bases lay outside the gene matches. This CDR3 has 15 residues. Germline V gene lookup returns CDR1 MNHEY and CDR2 SVGAGI. The CDR3 coding sequence is TGTGCCAGCAGTTACTCGACAGGGGGAGGTTCACCCCTCCACTTT. Translation: CASSYSTGGGSPLHF.

This sequence joins TRBV19 and TRBJ1-5; D might be TRBD1 (5 bases). This CDR3 has 13 amino acids. The germline V gene encodes CDR1 LNHDA and CDR2 SQIVND (reference sequence). Trimming removed 5 bases from V and 6 bases from J, with 11 bases in between. The CDR3, as DNA: TGTGCCAGTAGTTACAGGCCGGGTCAGCCCCAGCATTTT. It is translated as CASSYRPGQPQHF.

To note about this clone: The junction and the germline gene differ at one end; a read error may be behind it. This rearrangement joins TRBV30 to TRBJ1-2; 10 bases are shared with TRBD1. Germline V gene lookup returns CDR1 GTSNPN and CDR2 SVGIG (reference sequence). The CDR3 is made up of 11 amino acids. DNA for the CDR3: TGCGTGACAGGGGGCAGCTATGGCTACACCTTC. This gives the protein CVTGGSYGYTF.

This clone appeared a few times. This chain uses TRBV9 with TRBJ2-5, with 8 bases lining up with TRBD1. The V gene's germline CDR1 is SGDLS and CDR2 YYNGEE. The CDR3 sequence is 14 residues long. V gave up 2 bases and J gave up 5 bases; unmatched junction bases: 5. CDR3 nucleotide sequence: TGTGCCAGCAGCGTGTCGGGACAGGTGGAGACCCAGTACTTC. Amino acids: CASSVSGQVETQYF.

This clone was detected once. V usage is TRBV10-3 and J usage is TRBJ2-7, with 7 bases identical to TRBD1. This CDR3 spans 12 amino acids. V lost 4 bases, J lost 7 bases, and 4 bases stayed unmatched. Germline lookup yields CDR1 ENHRY and CDR2 SYGVKD. The CDR3 is CAISGQGEEQYF. The CDR3 DNA sequence: TGTGCCATCAGTGGACAGGGAGAGGAGCAGTACTTC.

The V gene is TRBV30, the J gene TRBJ2-6; D uncertain. The CDR3 is 13 amino acids. Germline assignment: CDR1 GTSNPN and CDR2 SVGIG (reference sequence). Trimming stripped 7 bases from V and 1 base from J, with 8 bases between. The CDR3 sequence: CASTMSGANVLTF. The CDR3 DNA reads as TGTGCCTCCACAATGTCTGGGGCCAACGTCCTGACTTTC. The full variable domain, rest sourced from reference TRBV30 and TRBJ2-6, is SQTIHQWPATLVQPVGSPLSLECTVEGTSNPNLYWYRQAAGRGLQLLFYSVGIGQISSEVPQNLSASRPQDRQFILSSKKLLLSDSGFYLCASTMSGANVLTFGAGSRLTVL.

The genes are TRBV5-4 and TRBJ1-2; the D gene is possibly TRBD1 (5 bases). Trimming removed 2 bases from V and 0 bases from J, with 11 bases in between. The CDR3 is 15 amino acids. CDR1 is SGHNT and CDR2 is YYREEE in the germline V gene (reference sequence). CDR3 protein: CASSFPGVANYGYTF. The DNA of the CDR3 is TGTGCCAGCAGCTTTCCGGGGGTAGCTAACTATGGCTACACCTTC.